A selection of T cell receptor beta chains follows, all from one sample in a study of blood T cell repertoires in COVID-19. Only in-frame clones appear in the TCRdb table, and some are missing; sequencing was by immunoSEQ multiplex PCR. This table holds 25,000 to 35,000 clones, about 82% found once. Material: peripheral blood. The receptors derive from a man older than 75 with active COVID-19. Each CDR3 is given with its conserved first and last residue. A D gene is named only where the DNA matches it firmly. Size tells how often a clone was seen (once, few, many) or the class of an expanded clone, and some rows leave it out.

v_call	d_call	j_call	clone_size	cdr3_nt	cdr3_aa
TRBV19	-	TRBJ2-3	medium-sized	TGTGCCAGTAGTATAAGTGCGTTTCGCACAGATACGCAGTATTTT	CASSISAFRTDTQYF
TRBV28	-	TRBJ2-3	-	TGTGCCAGTTCACCGCCGTGGCCTTACACAGATACGCAGTATTTT	CASSPPWPYTDTQYF
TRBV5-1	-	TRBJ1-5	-	TGCGCCAGCAGCTTTGCCGGGACGGGGGATCAGCCCCAGCATTTT	CASSFAGTGDQPQHF
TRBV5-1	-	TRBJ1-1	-	TGCGCCAGCAGCTTGGCAATGGGGAACAGGGCCTACACTGAAGCTTTCTTT	CASSLAMGNRAYTEAFF
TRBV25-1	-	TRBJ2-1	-	TGTGCCAGCAGTGAAACCAGGGCAGGGCCCTACAATGAGCAGTTCTTC	CASSETRAGPYNEQFF
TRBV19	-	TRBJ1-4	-	TGTGCCAGTAGTCACCCTGCGGGGGGAGAAAAACTGTTTTTT	CASSHPAGGEKLFF
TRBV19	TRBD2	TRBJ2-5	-	TGTGCCAGTAGTGGTGCGGGGGGGCCTTGGGAGACCCAGTACTTC	CASSGAGGPWETQYF
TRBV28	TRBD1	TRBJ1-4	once	TGTGCCAGCAGCCGGGGACAGTCTTTTGAAAAACTGTTTTTT	CASSRGQSFEKLFF
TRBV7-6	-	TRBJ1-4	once	TGTGCCAGCAGCGGCGAAAAACTGTTTTTT	CASSGEKLFF
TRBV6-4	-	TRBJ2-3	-	TGTGCCAGCAGTGACTCAAGCGGGCAAACAGATACGCAGTATTTT	CASSDSSGQTDTQYF
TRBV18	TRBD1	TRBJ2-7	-	TGTGCCAGCTCACCGCAGACAGGGGAAGGCTACGAGCAGTACTTC	CASSPQTGEGYEQYF
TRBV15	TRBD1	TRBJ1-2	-	TGTGCCACCAGCAGAGGCGGGACAGACTATGGCTACACCTTC	CATSRGGTDYGYTF
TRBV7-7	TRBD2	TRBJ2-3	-	TGTGCCAGCAGCGCTAGCGGGGGGCCCACAGATACGCAGTATTTT	CASSASGGPTDTQYF
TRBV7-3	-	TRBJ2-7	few	TGTGCCAGCAGCTTAGAGGGCGGAGGCTACGAGCAGTACTTC	CASSLEGGGYEQYF
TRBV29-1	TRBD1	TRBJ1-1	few	TGCAGCGTACAGGACAGGGAGGGCACTGAAGCTTTCTTT	CSVQDREGTEAFF
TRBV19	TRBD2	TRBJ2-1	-	TGTGCCAGTAGTTACTATAGCGGGCCCTACAATGAGCAGTTCTTC	CASSYYSGPYNEQFF
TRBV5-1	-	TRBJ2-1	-	TGCGCCAGCAGCCATTGGAGACTAGTGGATGAGCAGTTCTTC	CASSHWRLVDEQFF
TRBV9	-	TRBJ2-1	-	TGTGCCAGCAGCGTAGTCCCCAACTCCTACAATGAGCAGTTCTTC	CASSVVPNSYNEQFF
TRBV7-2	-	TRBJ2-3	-	TGTGCCAGCAGTTCTTTGTTTACAGATACGCAGTATTTT	CASSSLFTDTQYF
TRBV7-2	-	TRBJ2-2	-	TGTGCCAGTCTCAGGGGCCTGAACACCGGGGAGCTGTTTTTT	CASLRGLNTGELFF
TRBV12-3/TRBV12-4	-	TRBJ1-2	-	TGTGCCAGCAGTTTATACCTAGACTATGGCTACACCTTC	CASSLYLDYGYTF